What follows are 21 T cell receptor beta chains derived from one specimen sequenced in a study of sequential checkpoint blockade in melanoma. Treatment reported: randomized to nivolumab then ipilimumab (arm A) or the reverse (arm B). TCRdb's copy holds only in-frame clones and misses some; the assay was immunoSEQ multiplex PCR. The sample lists 34,000 or so clones, approximately 77% seen once, with 15% to 20% in the top ten. Source: CD8+ T cells sorted from blood (inferred from file names), taken from a patient given nivolumab and ipilimumab in sequence. These receptors were obtained from a human donor with melanoma.

The V and J genes are TRBV28 and TRBJ2-7; D might be TRBD1 (6 bases). Germline-derived CDR1 and CDR2 are MDHEN and SYDVKM. This CDR3 is 14 amino acids long. Trimming left V 10 bases short and J 2 bases short, with 18 bases between. The CDR3 region has the DNA TGTGCCACCGACGCACCCGACAGGCCCTACGAGCAGTACTTC. It codes for CATDAPDRPYEQYF.

The chain combines TRBV5-1 with TRBJ1-2, with D unclear. This CDR3 contains 14 residues. The germline V and J ends were trimmed by 0 bases and 7 bases, with 13 bases remaining between them. Germline V lookup: CDR1 SGHRS, CDR2 YFSETQ. CDR3 sequence reads: CASSLVVEGIGYTF. In nucleotides, the CDR3 is TGCGCCAGCAGCTTGGTAGTTGAGGGCATTGGCTACACCTTC.

This clone was counted only a few times. The DNA for the CDR3 is TGTGCCAGCAGTTCGGGACAGGGGGTAGTAGGTGAGCAGTACTTC. Protein: CASSSGQGVVGEQYF. The chain uses TRBV6-1 and TRBJ2-7, with TRBD1 matching over 11 bases. Germline V lookup: CDR1 MNHNS, CDR2 SASEGT. CDR3 length: 15 amino acids. Trimming took 5 bases from V and 7 from J; bases not matched to a gene: 10.

The chain joins TRBV27 to TRBJ1-5, with D unclear. CDR1 is MNHEY and CDR2 is SMNVEV in the germline V gene (reference sequence). V was shortened by 1 base and J by 3 bases, with 4 bases between the two germline ends. The CDR3 spans 13 residues. CDR3 protein: CASSLWPNQPQHF. DNA of the CDR3: TGTGCCAGCAGTTTATGGCCCAATCAGCCCCAGCATTTT.

The V call is TRBV5-4, the J call TRBJ2-2; no firm D call. Germline lookup yields CDR1 SGHNT and CDR2 YYREEE (reference sequence). V was shortened by 0 bases and J by 1 base, with 4 bases between the two germline ends. The CDR3 totals 14 residues. The CDR3 bases are TGTGCCAGCAGCTTGGGACAGAACACCGGGGAGCTGTTTTTT. Translating it yields CASSLGQNTGELFF.

This clone has just a few counts. The chain couples TRBV7-8 to TRBJ1-1; D perhaps matches TRBD1 (5 bases). Germline CDR1 is SGHVS and CDR2 is FQNEAQ. The CDR3 runs 12 residues. Trimming pared 3 bases from V and 8 bases from J, leaving 10 bases between. The CDR3: CASSFGHLEAFF. The CDR3, as DNA: TGTGCCAGCAGCTTTGGACACCTCGAAGCTTTCTTT.

The chain is built from TRBV5-6 and TRBJ1-3; 8 bases align to TRBD1. Trimming at V came to 0 bases and at J to 4 bases, leaving 0 bases not matched to a gene. CDR3 size: 14 residues. Per germline, CDR1 SGHDT and CDR2 YYEEEE. The CDR3 loop reads CASSLGDRGNTIYF. DNA of the CDR3: TGTGCCAGCAGCTTGGGGGACAGGGGAAACACCATATATTTT. Combining the CDR3 with reference TRBV5-6 and TRBJ1-3 gives the whole variable domain DAGVTQSPTHLIKTRGQQVTLRCSPKSGHDTVSWYQQALGQGPQFIFQYYEEEERQRGNFPDRFSGHQFPNYSSELNVNALLLGDSALYLCASSLGDRGNTIYFGEGSWLTVV.

This clone was observed a few times. The chain employs TRBV10-2 and TRBJ1-5; D is uncertain. CDR3 size: 14 residues. Deletions cut 6 bases from V and 3 bases from J, with 12 bases between. Germline values: CDR1 WSHSY, CDR2 SAAADI. The CDR3 protein is CASRSGTYNQPQHF. Written as DNA, the CDR3 is TGCGCCAGCAGGAGCGGTACTTACAATCAGCCCCAGCATTTT.

The J gene is TRBJ2-5, the V gene TRBV7-9, with TRBD2 matching 8 bases. This CDR3 contains 15 residues. Germline V gives CDR1 SEHNR, CDR2 FQNEAQ (reference sequence). With 5 bases clipped from V and 5 bases from J, the junction kept 10 bases outside the gene matches. CDR3 protein: CASSPPREGLETQYF. The DNA for the CDR3 is TGTGCCAGCAGCCCTCCCCGGGAGGGGCTGGAGACCCAGTACTTC.

The CDR3 spells CASSLGTINTEAFF. CDR3 sequence (DNA): TGTGCCAGCAGCTTAGGGACTATCAACACTGAAGCTTTCTTT. The genes are TRBV7-6 and TRBJ1-1; D is uncertain. V lost 1 base to trimming and J lost 2 bases, with 8 bases between them. The CDR3 runs 14 residues. CDR1 and CDR2 (germline): SGHVS, FNYEAQ.

The chain couples TRBV18 to TRBJ2-1, with 12 nucleotides matching TRBD2. Looked up from germline, CDR1 is KGHSH and CDR2 is LQKENI. V dropped 4 bases and J dropped 4; count of bases not matched to a gene: 11. The CDR3 runs to 18 residues. The CDR3 DNA is TGTGCCAGCTCACTCTCCGCCTTCACTAGCGGGAGGTACAATGAGCAGTTCTTC. It encodes CASSLSAFTSGRYNEQFF.

V is TRBV27 and J is TRBJ2-7; no clear D. The germline gives CDR1 MNHEY, CDR2 SMNVEV (reference sequence). This CDR3 has 17 amino acids. Trimming took off 6 bases at V and 0 bases at J, with 21 bases between the two ends. The CDR3 DNA sequence: TGTGCCAGCAGCTCCCGGCCCCCCGGAGACCTCTCCTACGAGCAGTACTTC. Its translation: CASSSRPPGDLSYEQYF.

V gene TRBV5-6 combines with J gene TRBJ2-1; 7 bases are shared with TRBD1. With V trimmed by 4 bases and J by 0 bases, 7 bases remained unmatched. The germline V gene encodes CDR1 SGHDT and CDR2 YYEEEE. The CDR3 contains 16 residues. DNA for the CDR3: TGTGCCAGCAGCGTGCAGGGGGTCAGCTCCTACAATGAGCAGTTCTTC. It specifies CASSVQGVSSYNEQFF.

This chain joins TRBV2 and TRBJ2-1; TRBD2 matches at 8 bases. Germline CDR1 is SNHLY and CDR2 is FYNNEI. The trim removed 2 bases at V and 10 bases at J, leaving 13 bases unmatched. The CDR3 is 16 residues long. DNA of the CDR3: TGTGCCAGCAGTGAAATAGGGTGGGCGGGAGGTGGAGAGCAGTTCTTC. It specifies CASSEIGWAGGGEQFF.

The rearrangement uses TRBV27 and TRBJ2-1; TRBD2 might be the D (6 bases). Trimming left V 3 bases short and J 6 bases short, with 15 bases between. The CDR3 sequence is 15 residues long. Germline CDR1 and CDR2: MNHEY and SMNVEV (reference sequence). CDR3 DNA sequence: TGTGCCAGCAGTTTCCATACGGGACTGCTCAATGAGCAGTTCTTC. This codes for CASSFHTGLLNEQFF.

The V gene is TRBV11-2, the J gene TRBJ1-1, with D possibly TRBD1 on 6 matching bases. Looked up from germline, CDR1 is SGHAT and CDR2 is FQNNGV. CDR3 length: 15 residues. The V gene lost 3 bases and the J gene lost 3 bases, with 14 bases spanning the gap. The DNA of the CDR3 is TGTGCCAGCAGCTTGGCACGACAGGCGCACACTGAAGCTTTCTTT. Protein product: CASSLARQAHTEAFF.

J is TRBJ2-3 and V is TRBV4-2; tentatively, D is TRBD2 (6 bases). The CDR3 has 14 residues. The germline V gene has CDR1 LGHNA and CDR2 YNFKEQ. V was trimmed by 6 bases and J by 0 bases, leaving 10 bases between them. The CDR3 DNA is TGTGCCAGCAGTCGTAGCGGAAGCACAGATACGCAGTATTTT. Its protein is CASSRSGSTDTQYF.

The chain has TRBV7-9 and TRBJ2-7; 8 bases line up with TRBD2. With 1 base clipped from V and 3 bases from J, the junction kept 5 bases outside the gene matches. CDR1 and CDR2 (germline): SEHNR, FQNEAQ (reference sequence). CDR3 length: 15 residues. The chain's CDR3 is CASSLDVGTSYEQYF. The CDR3 DNA follows: TGTGCCAGCAGCTTAGATGTCGGGACTAGCTACGAGCAGTACTTC.

This chain links TRBV6-1 with TRBJ2-3, with TRBD1 matching over 9 bases. J lost 4 bases, V lost 4 bases, and 9 bases had no gene match. The germline CDR1 and CDR2 sequences are MNHNS and SASEGT. The CDR3 contains 16 residues. DNA for the CDR3: TGTGCCAGCAGTGGGACAGGGGTAAAAATCGCAGATACGCAGTATTTT. This translates into CASSGTGVKIADTQYF.

The chain uses TRBV4-3 and TRBJ2-7; a possible D gene is TRBD2 (5 bases). V lost 3 bases and J 5 bases, leaving 11 bases between the germline ends. The CDR3 spans 13 residues. Germline lookup yields CDR1 LGHNA and CDR2 YSLEER. The CDR3 nucleotides read TGCGCCAGCAGCCAGACGGAGGTACACGAGCAGTACTTC. Its translation is CASSQTEVHEQYF.

The rearrangement links TRBV6-6 to TRBJ2-7, with D possibly matching TRBD1 (5 bases). The germline gives CDR1 MNHNY, CDR2 SVGAGI (reference sequence). This CDR3 has 12 residues. V gave up 4 bases and J gave up 5 bases, with 9 bases separating them. CDR3 sequence reads: CASSWTLNEQYF. The CDR3 DNA reads TGTGCCAGCAGTTGGACACTCAACGAGCAGTACTTC.